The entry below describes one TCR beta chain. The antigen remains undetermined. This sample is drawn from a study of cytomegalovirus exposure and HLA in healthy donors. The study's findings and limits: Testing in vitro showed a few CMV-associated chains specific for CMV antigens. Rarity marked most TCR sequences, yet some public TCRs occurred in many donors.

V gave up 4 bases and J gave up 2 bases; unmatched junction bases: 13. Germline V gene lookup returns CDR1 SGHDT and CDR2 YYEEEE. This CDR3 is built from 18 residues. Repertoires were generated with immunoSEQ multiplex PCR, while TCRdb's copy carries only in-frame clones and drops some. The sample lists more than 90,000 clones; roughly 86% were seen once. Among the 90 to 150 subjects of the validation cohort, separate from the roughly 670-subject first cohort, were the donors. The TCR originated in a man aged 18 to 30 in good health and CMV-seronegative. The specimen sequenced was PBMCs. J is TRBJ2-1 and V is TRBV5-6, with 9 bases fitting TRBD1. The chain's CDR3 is CASSPRGTGKDAYNEQFF. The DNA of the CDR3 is TGTGCCAGCAGCCCCCGGGGGACAGGGAAGGACGCCTACAATGAGCAGTTCTTC.